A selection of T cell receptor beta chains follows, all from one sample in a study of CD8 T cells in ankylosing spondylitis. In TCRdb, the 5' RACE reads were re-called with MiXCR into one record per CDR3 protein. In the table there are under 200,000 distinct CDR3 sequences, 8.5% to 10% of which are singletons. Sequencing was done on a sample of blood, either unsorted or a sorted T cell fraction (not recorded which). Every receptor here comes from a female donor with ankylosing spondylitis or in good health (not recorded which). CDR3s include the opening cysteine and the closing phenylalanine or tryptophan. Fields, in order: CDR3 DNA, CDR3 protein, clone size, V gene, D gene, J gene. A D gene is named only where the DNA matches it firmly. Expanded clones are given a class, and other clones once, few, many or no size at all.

cdr3_nt: TGTGCCAGCAGCTTGGACAGGACTGAAGCTTTCTTT
cdr3_aa: CASSLDRTEAFF
clone_size: many
v_call: TRBV5-5
d_call: -
j_call: TRBJ1-1

cdr3_nt: TGTGCCTGGGAGGTTGACTATGGCTACACCTTC
cdr3_aa: CAWEVDYGYTF
clone_size: few
v_call: TRBV30
d_call: -
j_call: TRBJ1-2

cdr3_nt: TGTGCCAGCAGTTTATCGACCCCCGGCCCCGGGACCGGGGAGCTGTTTTTT
cdr3_aa: CASSLSTPGPGTGELFF
clone_size: -
v_call: TRBV27
d_call: -
j_call: TRBJ2-2

cdr3_nt: TGCAGTGCTAGCGGGACTTTCTCCTACAATGAGCAGTTCTTC
cdr3_aa: CSASGTFSYNEQFF
clone_size: few
v_call: TRBV20-1
d_call: -
j_call: TRBJ2-1

cdr3_nt: TGTGCCAGCAGCCCTCATAACTATGGCTACACCTTC
cdr3_aa: CASSPHNYGYTF
clone_size: many
v_call: TRBV9
d_call: -
j_call: TRBJ1-2

cdr3_nt: TGTGCCAGCAGCTTAGATGGGGGGCTCGAGGGGGTTGGGTTCAATGAGCAGTTCTTC
cdr3_aa: CASSLDGGLEGVGFNEQFF
clone_size: few
v_call: TRBV11-2
d_call: -
j_call: TRBJ2-1

cdr3_nt: TGTGCCAGCAGCCTTGGGTCCTCTGGAAACACCATATATTTT
cdr3_aa: CASSLGSSGNTIYF
clone_size: many
v_call: TRBV7-9
d_call: -
j_call: TRBJ1-3

cdr3_nt: TGTGCCAGCAGTTTACTATGGTCCGGGAGCAATCAGCCCCAGCATTTT
cdr3_aa: CASSLLWSGSNQPQHF
clone_size: many
v_call: TRBV12-3/TRBV12-4
d_call: -
j_call: TRBJ1-5

cdr3_nt: TGTGCCAGCAGTTTTGAAAGCGGGAACTACAATGAGCAGTTCTTC
cdr3_aa: CASSFESGNYNEQFF
clone_size: many
v_call: TRBV6-5
d_call: TRBD2
j_call: TRBJ2-1

cdr3_nt: TGTGCCACCAGCATACGGAGGGATGGGGGCTACACCTTC
cdr3_aa: CATSIRRDGGYTF
clone_size: -
v_call: TRBV15
d_call: -
j_call: TRBJ1-2

cdr3_nt: TGTGCCAGCAGTTCCCAGGCAGTTTACGAGCAGTACTTC
cdr3_aa: CASSSQAVYEQYF
clone_size: -
v_call: TRBV27
d_call: -
j_call: TRBJ2-7

cdr3_nt: TGTGCCAGCAGCTTAGGCGCCGTTCAGGGGCCCCTAGGTAACAATGAGCAGTTCTTC
cdr3_aa: CASSLGAVQGPLGNNEQFF
clone_size: -
v_call: TRBV7-2
d_call: -
j_call: TRBJ2-1

cdr3_nt: TGTGCCAGCAGTTTAGGCAGGGACAGCTACGAGCAGTACTTC
cdr3_aa: CASSLGRDSYEQYF
clone_size: few
v_call: TRBV28
d_call: TRBD1
j_call: TRBJ2-7

cdr3_nt: TGCGCCAGCAGTCCAGGACAGGGGCACTACAATGAGCAGTTCTTC
cdr3_aa: CASSPGQGHYNEQFF
clone_size: -
v_call: TRBV4-3
d_call: TRBD1
j_call: TRBJ2-1

cdr3_nt: TGTGCCAGCAGCCCGCGACTAGCGGATGGCTCCTACGAGCAGTACTTC
cdr3_aa: CASSPRLADGSYEQYF
clone_size: -
v_call: TRBV7-6
d_call: TRBD2
j_call: TRBJ2-7

cdr3_nt: TGTGCCTCTGGGGAGGGAGGGTATCAGCCCCAGCATTTT
cdr3_aa: CASGEGGYQPQHF
clone_size: many
v_call: TRBV27
d_call: -
j_call: TRBJ1-5

cdr3_nt: TGTGCCAGCAGCCGGGGAGGTAATAGCAATCAGCCCCAGCATTTT
cdr3_aa: CASSRGGNSNQPQHF
clone_size: many
v_call: TRBV9
d_call: -
j_call: TRBJ1-5

cdr3_nt: TGTGCCAGCAGCGTCCGACAGGGCGGTGGGGAGCAGTACTTC
cdr3_aa: CASSVRQGGGEQYF
clone_size: -
v_call: TRBV5-5
d_call: TRBD1
j_call: TRBJ2-7

cdr3_nt: TGTGCCAGCAGTTTATCGTTAAGTTTCTCCTACAATGAGCAGTTCTTC
cdr3_aa: CASSLSLSFSYNEQFF
clone_size: few
v_call: TRBV27
d_call: -
j_call: TRBJ2-1

cdr3_nt: TGTGCCAGTCGTCTAGCGTCAAATGAGCAGTTCTTC
cdr3_aa: CASRLASNEQFF
clone_size: -
v_call: TRBV7-9
d_call: -
j_call: TRBJ2-1

cdr3_nt: TGCGCCAGCAGCTCAACAGGGTACGAGCAGTACTTC
cdr3_aa: CASSSTGYEQYF
clone_size: many
v_call: TRBV5-1
d_call: -
j_call: TRBJ2-7

cdr3_nt: TGCGCCAGCAGCGACCTTTCCCAACAGGAGGGGGTCACCGGGGAGCTGTTTTTT
cdr3_aa: CASSDLSQQEGVTGELFF
clone_size: -
v_call: TRBV10-1
d_call: -
j_call: TRBJ2-2

cdr3_nt: TGTGCCAGCAGCTGGGCAGACACCGGGGAGCTGTTTTTT
cdr3_aa: CASSWADTGELFF
clone_size: few
v_call: TRBV9
d_call: -
j_call: TRBJ2-2

cdr3_nt: TGTGCCAGCAGGCTTGCGAACACTGAAGCTTTCTTT
cdr3_aa: CASRLANTEAFF
clone_size: many
v_call: TRBV12-3/TRBV12-4
d_call: -
j_call: TRBJ1-1

cdr3_nt: TGTGCCAGCAGCTCCAGGGGACTAGCGGGAGAGGGTTACGAGCAGTACTTC
cdr3_aa: CASSSRGLAGEGYEQYF
clone_size: -
v_call: TRBV7-9
d_call: TRBD2
j_call: TRBJ2-7

cdr3_nt: TGTGCCAGCAGCTTAGTCCAGTACGATGAGCAGTTCTTC
cdr3_aa: CASSLVQYDEQFF
clone_size: -
v_call: TRBV7-9
d_call: -
j_call: TRBJ2-1

cdr3_nt: TGCAGCGTTGAGTGGGGAGATACGCAGTATTTT
cdr3_aa: CSVEWGDTQYF
clone_size: many
v_call: TRBV29-1
d_call: -
j_call: TRBJ2-3

cdr3_nt: TGCGCCAGCAGCCAAACGGACTCAAACACCGGGGAGCTGTTTTTT
cdr3_aa: CASSQTDSNTGELFF
clone_size: -
v_call: TRBV4-3
d_call: -
j_call: TRBJ2-2

cdr3_nt: TGTGCCACCAGTGACGACAGGTATCCTAGCAATCAGCCCCAGCATTTT
cdr3_aa: CATSDDRYPSNQPQHF
clone_size: many
v_call: TRBV24-1
d_call: -
j_call: TRBJ1-5

cdr3_nt: TGTGCCACCAGCACTGGGGCAGGGGGCGTTGATGAAAAACTGTTTTTT
cdr3_aa: CATSTGAGGVDEKLFF
clone_size: few
v_call: TRBV15
d_call: TRBD1
j_call: TRBJ1-4

cdr3_nt: TGTGCCAGCAGGGGACTCTACCCCGGGGAGCTGTTTTTT
cdr3_aa: CASRGLYPGELFF
clone_size: few
v_call: TRBV9
d_call: -
j_call: TRBJ2-2

cdr3_nt: TGCGCCAGCGTGGCAGGATACGCGGAGGGAACTGAAGCTTTCTTT
cdr3_aa: CASVAGYAEGTEAFF
clone_size: medium-sized
v_call: TRBV5-1
d_call: -
j_call: TRBJ1-1

cdr3_nt: TGTGCCAGCAGCCAAGATGCTGGGAGCACAGATACGCAGTATTTT
cdr3_aa: CASSQDAGSTDTQYF
clone_size: -
v_call: TRBV3-1
d_call: -
j_call: TRBJ2-3